Below are 18 T cell receptor beta chains sequenced from a single sample in a study of graft-versus-host responses after intestinal transplantation. Sequencing used immunoSEQ multiplex PCR; TCRdb keeps in-frame clones, though not all of them. The sample shows around 18,000 clones, 82% of them seen only once. Graft tissue processing released intraepithelial and lamina propria lymphocytes. This material consisted of ileum tissue, taken 17 days after transplant. The receptors shown here come from a human patient who received an intestinal transplant, so some T cells may come from the graft donor.

The rearrangement joins TRBV4-1 to TRBJ1-1; maybe TRBD1 (6 bases). The germline CDR1 and CDR2 sequences are MGHRA and YSYEKL. Trimming took 0 bases from V and 2 from J, leaving 10 bases between them. The CDR3 spans 15 residues. CDR3 region: CASSQDRTANTEAFF. For the CDR3, the DNA is TGCGCCAGCAGCCAAGATAGGACAGCAAACACTGAAGCTTTCTTT.

The V call is TRBV21-1, the J call TRBJ2-2; the table's D call of TRBD1 was not tested on the DNA. TRBV21-1 is an annotated pseudogene. The CDR3 contains 16 residues. CDR3 sequence: CARNGRGTGGSGELFF. The CDR3 region has the DNA TGTGCCAGAAACGGCCGTGGGACAGGGGGCTCCGGGGAGCTGTTTTTT.

This chain uses TRBV7-2 with TRBJ2-7; the D is unclear. V was shortened by 2 bases and J by 4 bases, with 12 bases between the two germline ends. This CDR3 spans 14 amino acids. Per the germline V gene, CDR1 is SGHTA and CDR2 is FQGNSA. The CDR3 protein is CASSLYGVGYEQYF. CDR3 coding DNA: TGTGCCAGCAGCTTATATGGGGTGGGGTACGAGCAGTACTTC.

This chain connects TRBV28 to TRBJ2-7, with D possibly TRBD2 on 5 matching bases. Germline V gene lookup returns CDR1 MDHEN and CDR2 SYDVKM. V was clipped by 5 bases and J by 6 bases, with 23 bases between them. The CDR3 consists of 16 residues. CDR3 sequence: CASSLVLGFGLVEQYF. The CDR3 bases are TGTGCCAGCAGTCTCGTACTAGGTTTTGGACTCGTCGAGCAGTACTTC.

CDR3 nucleotide sequence: TGTGCCAGCAGCAAAGGCGGGGACAGGAGCTCCTACGAGCAGTACTTC. This encodes CASSKGGDRSSYEQYF. The rearrangement uses TRBV21-1 and TRBJ2-5; TRBD1, the table's D call, was not compared with the DNA. The last part of the DNA fits TRBJ2-7 better; the J call may be wrong. TRBV21-1 is deemed a pseudogene. This CDR3 is 16 amino acids long.

The chain combines TRBV7-9 with TRBJ1-4; D remains ambiguous. CDR1 is SEHNR, CDR2 FQNEAQ, per germline (reference sequence). The CDR3 has 16 residues. V was pared by 5 bases and J by 0 bases, with 13 bases between. The CDR3 is CASSRIPGTTNEKLFF. Here the CDR3 DNA reads TGTGCCAGCAGCCGAATTCCGGGAACAACTAATGAAAAACTGTTTTTT.

The CDR3 here is CASSDTGWETQYF. DNA for the CDR3: TGTGCCAGCAGTGATACAGGGTGGGAGACCCAGTACTTC. V is TRBV2 and J is TRBJ2-5, with D maybe TRBD1 (6 bases). Germline V gives CDR1 SNHLY, CDR2 FYNNEI. This CDR3 has 13 amino acids. The V end lost 3 bases, the J end lost 5 bases, and 10 bases lay between the germline ends.

This chain links TRBV29-1 with TRBJ1-2; possible D gene TRBD1, 5 bases. This CDR3 contains 13 residues. Deletions cut 2 bases from V and 4 bases from J, with 11 bases between. The germline gives CDR1 SQVTM, CDR2 ANQGSEA. CDR3 in DNA: TGCAGCGTTGAAAGGGGCAACCCCTATGGCTACACCTTC. This sequence encodes CSVERGNPYGYTF.

V gene TRBV28 combines with J gene TRBJ2-3; 8 bases align to TRBD1. Looked up from germline, CDR1 is MDHEN and CDR2 is SYDVKM. Unmatched junction bases numbered 6, after V lost 4 bases and J lost 3 bases. The CDR3 is 15 amino acids. The CDR3 region is CASSSRGPWTDTQYF. The CDR3 DNA reads TGTGCCAGCAGTTCCAGGGGGCCCTGGACAGATACGCAGTATTTT.

V and J are TRBV13 and TRBJ2-3, with TRBD2 matching over 12 bases. Trimming cost V 6 bases and J 4 bases; bases outside gene matches: 8. Looked up from germline, CDR1 is PRHDT and CDR2 is FYEKMQ (reference sequence). This CDR3 contains 16 residues. CDR3 in DNA: TGTGCCAGCAGACCATCTAGCGGGAGGGTCCCAGATACGCAGTATTTT. As protein: CASRPSSGRVPDTQYF. Full variable domain (outside the CDR3, taken from reference TRBV13 and TRBJ2-3): AAGVIQSPRHLIKEKRETATLKCYPIPRHDTVYWYQQGPGQDPQFLISFYEKMQSDKGSIPDRFSAQQFSDYHSELNMSSLELGDSALYFCASRPSSGRVPDTQYFGPGTRLTVL.

This clone is a singleton in its sample. This chain links TRBV5-1 with TRBJ2-1; the D is unclear. The V end was cut by 0 bases, the J end by 3 bases, with 4 bases between. Germline V gene data show CDR1 as SGHRS and CDR2 as YFSETQ. The CDR3 consists of 13 residues. The CDR3 DNA reads as TGCGCCAGCAGCTTGGGGCTCTACAATGAGCAGTTCTTC. Protein sequence: CASSLGLYNEQFF.

The chain links TRBV4-2 to TRBJ2-6, with TRBD1 as a possible D gene (5 bases). Germline CDR1 and CDR2: LGHNA and YNFKEQ. The V end was cut by 0 bases, the J end by 0 bases, with 6 bases between. The CDR3 covers 16 residues. The CDR3 loop is CASSQDGASGANVLTF. CDR3 nucleotide sequence: TGTGCCAGCAGCCAAGATGGGGCCTCTGGGGCCAACGTCCTGACTTTC.

The chain uses TRBV28 and TRBJ2-1; no clear D gene. Germline V gene sequence: CDR1 MDHEN, CDR2 SYDVKM. This CDR3 comprises 20 residues. With 3 bases removed from V and 3 bases from J, the gap between germline ends came to 27 bases. For the CDR3, the DNA is TGTGCCAGCAGTTTTATGTATGCTCGGATTACGCAACTCGACTACAATGAGCAGTTCTTC. Translated: CASSFMYARITQLDYNEQFF.

The chain carries TRBV9 and TRBJ2-1, with TRBD2 matching 7 bases. The V gene end was trimmed by 4 bases and the J gene end by 2 bases; junction bases not matched to a gene: 9. The CDR3 loop spans 16 amino acids. CDR1 is SGDLS, CDR2 YYNGEE, per germline. In DNA, the CDR3 is TGTGCCAGCAGCCCTAGGGCGGGAGTCCCCTACAATGAGCAGTTCTTC. This gives the protein CASSPRAGVPYNEQFF.

The chain links TRBV4-3 to TRBJ1-2; D is undetermined. Germline CDR1 is LGHNA and CDR2 is YSLEER. The CDR3 extends over 15 amino acids. V was clipped by 1 base and J by 4 bases, with 13 bases between them. The CDR3, as DNA: TGCGCCAGCAGCCAAGCCACCCCTGGGCCCTATGGCTACACCTTC. Its protein is CASSQATPGPYGYTF.

The chain has TRBV15 and TRBJ2-1; D gene uncertain. V gave up 0 bases and J gave up 7 bases, with 13 bases separating them. CDR1 LNHNV and CDR2 YYDKDF come from the germline V gene (reference sequence). The length of the CDR3 is 15 residues. The CDR3 loop reads CATSRDDAEWNEQFF. The CDR3 nucleotides are TGTGCCACCAGCAGAGACGATGCGGAGTGGAATGAGCAGTTCTTC.

The rearrangement joins TRBV2 to TRBJ2-2, with D perhaps matching TRBD2 (5 bases). This CDR3 has 14 amino acids. The V end lost 4 bases, the J end lost 1 base, and 7 bases lay between the germline ends. The V gene's germline CDR1 is SNHLY and CDR2 FYNNEI. The CDR3 loop reads CASSVRENTGELFF. The DNA for the CDR3 is TGTGCCAGCAGTGTCCGGGAGAACACCGGGGAGCTGTTTTTT.

V usage is TRBV5-4 and J usage is TRBJ2-1, with 15 nucleotides matching TRBD2. The CDR3 totals 19 residues. CDR1 and CDR2 from the germline V gene are SGHNT and YYREEE (reference sequence). The trim removed 4 bases at V and 7 bases at J, leaving 15 bases unmatched. Here the CDR3 DNA reads TGTGCCAGCAGCCGTACAGGGAATGGACTAGCGGGAGGGAGGAATGAGCAGTTCTTC. It specifies CASSRTGNGLAGGRNEQFF.